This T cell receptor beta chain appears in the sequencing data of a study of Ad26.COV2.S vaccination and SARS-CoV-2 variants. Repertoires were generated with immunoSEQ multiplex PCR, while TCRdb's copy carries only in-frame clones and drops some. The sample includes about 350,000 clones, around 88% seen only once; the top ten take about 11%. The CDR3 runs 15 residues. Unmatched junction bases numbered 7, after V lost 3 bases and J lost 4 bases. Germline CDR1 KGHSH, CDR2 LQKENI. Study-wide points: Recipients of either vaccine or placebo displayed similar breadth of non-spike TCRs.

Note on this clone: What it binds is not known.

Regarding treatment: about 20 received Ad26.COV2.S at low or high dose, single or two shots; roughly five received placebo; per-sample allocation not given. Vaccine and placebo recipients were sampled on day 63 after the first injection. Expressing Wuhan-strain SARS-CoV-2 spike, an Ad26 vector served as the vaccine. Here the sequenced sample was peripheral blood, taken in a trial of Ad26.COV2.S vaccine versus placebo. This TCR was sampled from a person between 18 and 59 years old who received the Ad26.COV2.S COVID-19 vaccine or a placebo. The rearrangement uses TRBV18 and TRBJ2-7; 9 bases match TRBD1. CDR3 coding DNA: TGTGCCAGCTCACCCGGACAGGGGATGATATACGAGCAGTACTTC. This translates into CASSPGQGMIYEQYF.